This is a list of T cell receptor beta chains from one sample in a study of blood T cell repertoires in COVID-19. The method was immunoSEQ multiplex PCR; TCRdb's version includes in-frame clones alone and lacks a portion of them. The sample yields 190,000 or so clones, approximately 90% seen once. Sequencing was carried out using peripheral blood. These receptors were collected from a young woman who had recovered from COVID-19. The CDR3 runs from the conserved cysteine through the conserved F or W. The D gene is left open where the match is weak. Clone size is shown for a subset of rows, as once, few, many or a class of expanded clone.

abundance	v_gene	d_gene	j_gene	CDR3nt	CDR3aa
NA	TRBV7-7	NA	TRBJ2-3	TGTGCTAGCAGCTTAGCGCAGGAGACGAGGGAGCGAGATACGCAGTATTTT	CASSLAQETRERDTQYF
NA	TRBV9	NA	TRBJ1-2	TGTGCCAGCAGCCCCTCTTTAACTAACTATGGCTACACCTTC	CASSPSLTNYGYTF
NA	TRBV19	NA	TRBJ1-2	TGTGCCACATCGGTTGGGACAACTAACTATGGCTACACCTTC	CATSVGTTNYGYTF
NA	TRBV20-1	NA	TRBJ1-1	TGCAGTGCTCCCATTCGGTTAGAGGCTTTCTTT	CSAPIRLEAFF
NA	TRBV7-2	TRBD1	TRBJ1-2	TGTGCCAGCAGCGCCAAACAGGGGGCTGTTGATAGCTACACCTTC	CASSAKQGAVDSYTF
once	TRBV23-1	TRBD1	TRBJ1-5	TGCGCCAGCAGTCAAACTAACAACAGGGGTCGGCCCCAGCATTTT	CASSQTNNRGRPQHF
NA	TRBV19	TRBD1	TRBJ2-3	TGTGCCAGTAATCCGGGACAGAGCACAGATACGCAGTATTTT	CASNPGQSTDTQYF
NA	TRBV18	TRBD1	TRBJ1-1	TGTGCCAGCTCACCACCCGGGACAGTGGGGGACACTGAAGCTTTCTTT	CASSPPGTVGDTEAFF
NA	TRBV6-2/TRBV6-3	TRBD1	TRBJ2-7	TGTGCCAGCAGTTATCCGGGACAGGGGCTCTCCGAGCAGTACTTC	CASSYPGQGLSEQYF
NA	TRBV14	NA	TRBJ1-5	TGTGCCAGCAGCCAGACACGGAATCAGCCCCAGCATTTT	CASSQTRNQPQHF
NA	TRBV27	TRBD2	TRBJ2-3	TGTGCCAGCAGTCACTTAGCGGGGGGCACAGATACGCAGTATTTT	CASSHLAGGTDTQYF
NA	TRBV9	TRBD2	TRBJ2-5	TGTGCCAGCAGCCCACTTCCGCGGGGGGGACTCCAAGAGACCCAGTACTTC	CASSPLPRGGLQETQYF
NA	TRBV5-1	TRBD2	TRBJ2-1	TGCGCCAGCAGCTTGGGGATTAGCGGGCTCTCCTACAATGAGCAGTTCTTC	CASSLGISGLSYNEQFF
once	TRBV7-2	TRBD1	TRBJ1-5	TGTGCCAGCAGTCAACAGGGGGCGAGTCAGCCCCAGCATTTT	CASSQQGASQPQHF